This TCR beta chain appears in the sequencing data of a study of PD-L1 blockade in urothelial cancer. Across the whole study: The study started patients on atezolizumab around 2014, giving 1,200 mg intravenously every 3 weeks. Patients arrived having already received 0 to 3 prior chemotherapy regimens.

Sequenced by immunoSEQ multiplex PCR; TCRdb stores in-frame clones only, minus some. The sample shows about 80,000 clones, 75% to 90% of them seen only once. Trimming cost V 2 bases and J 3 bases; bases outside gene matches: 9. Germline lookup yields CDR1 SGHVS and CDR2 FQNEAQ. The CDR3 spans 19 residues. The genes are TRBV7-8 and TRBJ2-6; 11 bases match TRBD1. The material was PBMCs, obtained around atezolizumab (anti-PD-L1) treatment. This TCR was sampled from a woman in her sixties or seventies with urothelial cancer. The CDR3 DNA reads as TGTGCCAGCAGCTTAAAGCGGGACAGGGGGGTTGGTGGGGCCAACGTCCTGACTTTC. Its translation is CASSLKRDRGVGGANVLTF.